The 15 T cell receptor beta chains presented below share a single source sample, sequenced in a study of Graves' ophthalmopathy and Graves' hyperthyroidism. RNA transcripts provided the template for amplifying TCR beta CDR3 regions. An opening RT-PCR round employed HTBI primers and preceded a second-round multiplex PCR. MiXCR, applied by TCRdb to the multiplex PCR reads, yields one record per CDR3 protein. The table lists under 800,000 distinct CDR3 sequences, 22% of them singletons. Sequenced sample: peripheral blood. These receptors were taken from a woman aged 18-35 years with stable Graves' hyperthyroidism. Some clones in this sample may be carry-over from other donors' samples.

In this sample, this clonotype turned up many times. The chain joins TRBV13 to TRBJ1-6; 7 positions agree with TRBD1. Germline CDR1 is PRHDT and CDR2 is FYEKMQ (reference sequence). The CDR3 runs to 15 residues. With V trimmed by 5 bases and J by 8 bases, 9 bases remained unmatched. CDR3 DNA: TGTGCCAGCAGCCCGAGACAGGGTCCATATTCACCCCTCCACTTT. Protein: CASSPRQGPYSPLHF.

This clonotype was detected many times. The chain joins TRBV7-9 to TRBJ1-6; D is ambiguous. The CDR3 extends over 12 amino acids. V lost 2 bases and J lost 10, with 6 bases in between. Per germline, CDR1 SEHNR and CDR2 FQNEAQ (reference sequence). Here the CDR3 reads CASSLLESPLHF. CDR3 in DNA: TGTGCCAGCAGCTTACTTGAGTCACCCCTCCACTTT. The whole variable domain, remainder taken from reference TRBV7-9 and TRBJ1-6, is DTGVSQNPRHKITKRGQNVTFRCDPISEHNRLYWYRQTLGQGPEFLTYFQNEAQLEKSRLLSDRFSAERPKGSFSTLEIQRTEQGDSAMYLCASSLLESPLHFGNGTRLTVT.

This clonotype has only a few counts. The chain employs TRBV7-3 and TRBJ1-1, with D possibly being TRBD1 (5 bases). This CDR3 comprises 14 residues. Germline CDR1 reads SGHTA; CDR2 reads FQGTGA. V was shortened by 3 bases and J by 3 bases, with 11 bases between the two germline ends. The CDR3 DNA reads as TGTGCCAGCAGCTTTAGCGGGACCCACACTGAAGCTTTCTTT. This gives the protein CASSFSGTHTEAFF.

This clonotype was detected ten times or more. The CDR3: CASSPAGRVDTEAFF. CDR3 bases: TGTGCCAGCAGTCCCGCGGGCAGGGTCGACACTGAAGCTTTCTTT. The chain is built from TRBV12-3 or TRBV12-4 and TRBJ1-1; D is perhaps TRBD1 (5 bases). The CDR3 runs to 15 residues. Trimming took off 5 bases at V and 3 bases at J, with 16 bases between the two ends.

The table lists this clonotype with many counts. The chain is built from TRBV12-3 or TRBV12-4 and TRBJ2-7; 8 nucleotides line up with TRBD1. The CDR3 is 14 amino acids. V shed 5 bases and J 2 bases; nucleotides not matched to a gene: 5. The CDR3: CASSTGGATYEQYF. CDR3 nucleotides: TGTGCCAGCAGTACAGGGGGAGCGACCTACGAGCAGTACTTC.

This clonotype was found many times. The chain recombines TRBV19 with TRBJ2-7, with 9 bases that match TRBD1. Trimming took 9 bases from V and 6 from J; bases not matched to a gene: 15. Germline V CDR1 and CDR2: LNHDA, SQIVND (reference sequence). This CDR3 has 15 amino acids. The CDR3 region has the DNA TGTGCCAGCACCCCCCGGGACAGGGATTTGGCCGAGCAGTACTTC. Protein sequence: CASTPRDRDLAEQYF.

Ten or more counts support this clonotype. The V gene is TRBV12-3 or TRBV12-4, the J gene TRBJ1-2, with D possibly matching TRBD1 (5 bases). Trimming shortened V by 1 base and J by 0 bases, and 15 bases separated the two germline ends. The CDR3 runs to 17 residues. DNA for the CDR3: TGTGCCAGCAGTTTAGGTCGGAAGACAGAGCCTAACTATGGCTACACCTTC. Its translation: CASSLGRKTEPNYGYTF.

This clonotype was observed a few times. Since a much larger clone is just one base distant, this may be a read error. The chain employs TRBV12-3 or TRBV12-4 and TRBJ1-1; a possible D gene is TRBD1 (5 bases). CDR3 length: 15 amino acids. The CDR3 sequence is CASSLVWQGDTEACF. As DNA, the CDR3 is TGTGCCAGCAGTTTAGTATGGCAGGGAGACACTGAAGCTTGCTTT.

V gene TRBV15 combines with J gene TRBJ2-2; 10 positions match TRBD2. Germline CDR1 is LNHNV and CDR2 is YYDKDF (reference sequence). V lost 2 bases, J lost 6 bases, and 3 bases stayed unmatched. There are 15 residues in the CDR3. CDR3 region: CATSRSGRVSGELFF. In DNA, the CDR3 is TGTGCCACCAGCAGAAGCGGGAGGGTGTCCGGGGAGCTGTTTTTT.

Ten or more counts support this clonotype. V gene TRBV2 combines with J gene TRBJ2-7; D gene ambiguous. The germline V gene has CDR1 SNHLY and CDR2 FYNNEI. V was trimmed by 9 bases and J by 3 bases, leaving 18 bases between them. CDR3 size: 14 residues. The CDR3 region is CASSRVMIVYEQYF. CDR3 DNA: TGTGCCAGTTCTCGGGTTATGATAGTCTACGAGCAGTACTTC.

This clonotype was detected a few times. The rearrangement links TRBV5-1 to TRBJ2-5; 9 bases map to TRBD2. The CDR3 contains 16 residues. Germline V gene lookup returns CDR1 SGHRS and CDR2 YFSETQ. Trimming at V came to 4 bases and at J to 2 bases, leaving 9 bases not matched to a gene. The CDR3 DNA reads TGCGCCAGCAGCCGCCGGACTAGCGTAAGGCAAGAGACCCAGTACTTC. The encoded protein is CASSRRTSVRQETQYF.

V gene TRBV25-1 combines with J gene TRBJ1-2; D is perhaps TRBD1 (5 bases). Trimming took 6 bases from V and 2 from J, leaving 19 bases between them. The CDR3 totals 16 residues. CDR1 MGHDK and CDR2 SYGVNS come from the germline V gene. The CDR3 sequence is CASRPRSRRANYGYTF. DNA of the CDR3: TGTGCCAGCAGGCCCCGTAGTCGCAGGGCGAACTATGGCTACACCTTC.

Many counts were recorded for this clonotype. The chain employs TRBV19 and TRBJ1-2; possible D gene TRBD1, 5 bases. CDR3 size: 14 residues. Germline lookup yields CDR1 LNHDA and CDR2 SQIVND (reference sequence). Trimming took off 8 bases at V and 4 bases at J, with 17 bases between the two ends. Written as DNA, the CDR3 is TGTGCCAGTGGAAAAGGCAGGGACGGCTATGGCTACACCTTC. Its protein product is CASGKGRDGYGYTF.

The J gene is TRBJ2-7, the V gene TRBV28; no firm D call. V lost 10 bases to trimming and J lost 4 bases, with 11 bases between them. The germline gives CDR1 MDHEN, CDR2 SYDVKM. The CDR3 loop spans 11 amino acids. CDR3 sequence (DNA): TGTGCCACCCTATCACGGTACGAGCAGTACTTC. It encodes CATLSRYEQYF.

The CDR3 DNA reads as TGTGCCAGCATCTTAAGCAGGGCTCGGTACACCATATATTTT. This translates into CASILSRARYTIYF. The chain has TRBV12-3 or TRBV12-4 and TRBJ1-3; a weak D match, TRBD1 (5 bases). The CDR3 is made up of 14 amino acids. Between the trimmed V and J ends, which lost 7 bases and 8 bases, there was a span of 18 bases.